This TCR beta chain derives from a study of OX40 agonist ivuxolimab in advanced cancers. About the research overall: With a range of roughly 20 to 80, age averaged about 58 years, and about 80% were male.

By share, this clone ranks as medium-sized. Its antigen is undetermined. Trimming took off 4 bases at V and 8 bases at J, with 12 bases between the two ends. The CDR3 has 13 residues. The germline gives CDR1 SGHTA, CDR2 FQGTGA. Study results and caveats: Nonresponders, in some cases, also had low normalized T-cell clonal expansion.

Here immunoSEQ multiplex PCR was the method, and the copy in TCRdb shows in-frame clones only, minus some. The sample consists of about 77,000 clones, more than 65% of them appearing once. This sample comprised CD4+ or CD8+ T cells sorted from blood, obtained in a trial of the OX40 agonist ivuxolimab. The TCR was taken from an adult with an advanced solid tumor such as melanoma, head and neck, liver or kidney cancer. The chain is built from TRBV7-3 and TRBJ2-1; D possibly corresponds to TRBD1 (6 bases). The CDR3 is CASSYGTSDEQFF. The CDR3 DNA reads as TGTGCCAGCAGCTACGGGACATCTGATGAGCAGTTCTTC. Full variable domain (outside the CDR3, taken from reference TRBV7-3 and TRBJ2-1): GAGVSQTPSNKVTEKGKYVELRCDPISGHTALYWYRQSLGQGPEFLIYFQGTGAADDSGLPNDRFFAVRPEGSVSTLKIQRTERGDSAVYLCASSYGTSDEQFFGPGTRLTVL.